A single sample gave rise to the 2 T cell receptor beta chains below, sequenced in a study of T cells in Graves' hyperthyroidism and ophthalmopathy. Regions amplified from RNA transcripts were the TCR beta CDR3 regions. Primed by the HTBI set, a first-round RT-PCR was run on the TCR CDR3. TCRdb called the multiplex PCR reads again in MiXCR, with one record for every CDR3 protein. The sample lists about 520,000 distinct CDR3 sequences, around 24% occurring once. The source material was blood. All receptors derive from a woman aged 25-40 years with Graves' ophthalmopathy.

This clonotype was counted at least ten times. The rearrangement links TRBV7-9 to TRBJ2-2, with 7 bases aligning to TRBD1. The J segment lost 4 bases and the V segment lost 8 bases, leaving 10 bases of the junction unmatched. Germline CDR1 reads SEHNR; CDR2 reads FQNEAQ (reference sequence). This CDR3 is built from 15 residues. The DNA of the CDR3 is TGTGCCAGCGGTGGAGAGGGGGCAGGCACCGGGGAGCTGTTTTTT. Its translation: CASGGEGAGTGELFF.

This clonotype has a count of ten or more. The gene calls are TRBV6-1 and TRBJ1-5; TRBD1 matches at 7 bases. The CDR3 is 14 residues long. The germline V gene encodes CDR1 MNHNS and CDR2 SASEGT. With 3 bases clipped from V and 6 bases from J, the junction kept 5 bases outside the gene matches. The DNA for the CDR3 is TGTGCCAGCAGTGAGTCGGGGGACAGTCAGCCCCAGCATTTT. Translated: CASSESGDSQPQHF.